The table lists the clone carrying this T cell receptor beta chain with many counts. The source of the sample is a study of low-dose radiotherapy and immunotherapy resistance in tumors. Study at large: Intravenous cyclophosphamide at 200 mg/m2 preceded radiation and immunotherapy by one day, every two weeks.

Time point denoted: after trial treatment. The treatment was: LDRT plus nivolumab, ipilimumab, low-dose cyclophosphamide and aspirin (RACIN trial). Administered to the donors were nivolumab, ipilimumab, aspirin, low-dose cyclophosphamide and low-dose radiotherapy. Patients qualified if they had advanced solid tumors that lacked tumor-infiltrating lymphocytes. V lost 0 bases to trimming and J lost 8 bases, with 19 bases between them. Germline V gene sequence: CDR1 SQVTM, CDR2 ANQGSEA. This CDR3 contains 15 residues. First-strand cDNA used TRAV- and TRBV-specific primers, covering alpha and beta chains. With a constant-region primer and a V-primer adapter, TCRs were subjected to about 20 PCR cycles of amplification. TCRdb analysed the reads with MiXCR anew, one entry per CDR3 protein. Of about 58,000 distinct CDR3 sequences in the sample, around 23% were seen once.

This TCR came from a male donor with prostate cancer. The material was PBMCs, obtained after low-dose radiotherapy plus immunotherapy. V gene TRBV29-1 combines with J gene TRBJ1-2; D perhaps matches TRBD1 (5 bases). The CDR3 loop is CSVEDRLGGVNGYTF. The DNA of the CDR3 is TGCAGCGTTGAAGATCGTTTAGGAGGGGTAAACGGCTACACCTTC.